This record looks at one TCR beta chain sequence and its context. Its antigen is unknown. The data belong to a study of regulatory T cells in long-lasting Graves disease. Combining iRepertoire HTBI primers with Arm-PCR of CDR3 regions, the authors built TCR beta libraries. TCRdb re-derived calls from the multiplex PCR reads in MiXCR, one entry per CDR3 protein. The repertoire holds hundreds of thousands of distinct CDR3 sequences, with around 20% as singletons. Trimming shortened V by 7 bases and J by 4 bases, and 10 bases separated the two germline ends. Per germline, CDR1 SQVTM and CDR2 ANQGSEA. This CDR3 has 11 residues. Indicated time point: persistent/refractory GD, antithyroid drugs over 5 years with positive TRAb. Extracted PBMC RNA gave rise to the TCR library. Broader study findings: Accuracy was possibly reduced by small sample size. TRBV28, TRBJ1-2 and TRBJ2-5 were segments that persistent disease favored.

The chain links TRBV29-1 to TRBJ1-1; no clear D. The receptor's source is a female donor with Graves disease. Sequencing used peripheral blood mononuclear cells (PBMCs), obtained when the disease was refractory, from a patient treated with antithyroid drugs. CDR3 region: CSAGGSTEAFF. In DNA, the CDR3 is TGCAGCGCGGGTGGTAGCACTGAAGCTTTCTTT.